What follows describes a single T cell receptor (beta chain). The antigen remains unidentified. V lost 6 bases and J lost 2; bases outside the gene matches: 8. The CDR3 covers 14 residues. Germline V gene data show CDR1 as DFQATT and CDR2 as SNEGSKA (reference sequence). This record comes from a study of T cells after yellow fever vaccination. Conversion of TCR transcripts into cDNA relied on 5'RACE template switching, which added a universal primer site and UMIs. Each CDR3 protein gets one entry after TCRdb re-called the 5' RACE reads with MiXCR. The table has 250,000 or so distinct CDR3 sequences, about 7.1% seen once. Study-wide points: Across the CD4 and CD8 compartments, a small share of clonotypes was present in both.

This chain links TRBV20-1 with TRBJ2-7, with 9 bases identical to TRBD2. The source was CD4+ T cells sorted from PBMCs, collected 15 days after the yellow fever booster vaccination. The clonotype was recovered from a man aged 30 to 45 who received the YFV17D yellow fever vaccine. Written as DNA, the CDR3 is TGCAGTGCCTATAGCGGGAGCCTTCCCTACGAGCAGTACTTC. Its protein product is CSAYSGSLPYEQYF.